The rows below give T cell receptor beta chains drawn from one sample of a study of radiation and T cells in renal cell carcinoma. Produced via immunoSEQ multiplex PCR; TCRdb's table is partial and in-frame only. Here the sample spans about 26,000 clones, over 70% being singletons. Sequenced material: blood, taken from a patient whose treatment included radiotherapy and nephrectomy. The source of these receptors is a man between 60 and 75 years old with renal cell carcinoma. Each CDR3 is given with its conserved first and last residue. D genes are given only for firm matches. Size is omitted from some rows. Given values are once, few, many or a class for expanded clones.

V gene	D gene	clone size	J gene	CDR3 DNA	CDR3 protein
TRBV19	.	.	TRBJ1-1	TGTGCCAGTAGTATAGCCCCCCAATATGAAGCTTTCTTT	CASSIAPQYEAFF
TRBV10-2	.	.	TRBJ1-2	TGCGCCAGCAGTGAGTCGGGGCCAAGTAGACGAGGCTACACCTTC	CASSESGPSRRGYTF
TRBV10-2	.	.	TRBJ1-4	TGCGCCACCACGGGACACCTAAATGAAAAACTGTTTTTT	CATTGHLNEKLFF
TRBV7-8	TRBD1	.	TRBJ2-5	TGTGCCAGCAGCTTGGCAGGGGGAGAGGGACAAGAGACCCAGTACTTC	CASSLAGGEGQETQYF
TRBV11-2	.	.	TRBJ2-5	TGTGCCAGCAGCTGGAGGGCAGAGACCCAGTACTTC	CASSWRAETQYF
TRBV28	.	.	TRBJ1-5	TGTGCCAGCACTCAGGGAAATCAGCCCCAGCATTTT	CASTQGNQPQHF
TRBV7-9	.	.	TRBJ2-7	TGTGCCAGCAGCTTACTTTACGAGCAGTACTTC	CASSLLYEQYF
TRBV13	.	medium-sized	TRBJ2-3	TGTGCCAGCAGCTTGATCTCTAGCTGGGGGACAGATACGCAGTATTTT	CASSLISSWGTDTQYF
TRBV5-1	.	.	TRBJ1-1	TGCGCCAGCAGCAGGGACAATGTGCCTGAAGCTTTCTTT	CASSRDNVPEAFF
TRBV18	.	once	TRBJ2-7	TGTGCCAGCTCACCAGCTCGGGACACCGCCTACGAGCAGTACTTC	CASSPARDTAYEQYF
TRBV5-6	.	.	TRBJ2-1	TGTGCCAGCAGCTTGGCATGGGGGGCTGAGCAGTTCTTC	CASSLAWGAEQFF
TRBV5-4	TRBD2	.	TRBJ2-1	TGTGCCAGCAGCCCTAATCTAGCGGGAGAGAGGGATGAGCAGTTCTTC	CASSPNLAGERDEQFF
TRBV27	.	.	TRBJ1-2	TGTGCCAGCAGCTCCACGACTTCCGCGGGGTCCTATGGCTACACCTTC	CASSSTTSAGSYGYTF
TRBV10-3	.	once	TRBJ2-5	TGTGCCATCAGTGAGAATGGGGCTAGCGTGGAGCAGTACTTC	CAISENGASVEQYF
TRBV5-4	TRBD2	.	TRBJ2-1	TGTGCCAGCAGCGGCCGACTAGCGGGTGTTTATGAGCAGTTCTTC	CASSGRLAGVYEQFF
TRBV6-5	.	.	TRBJ1-2	TGTGCCAGCAGTTACGGGGGGGGGACCTTTAACTATGGCTACACCTTC	CASSYGGGTFNYGYTF
TRBV7-2	.	.	TRBJ2-5	TGTGCCAGCAGACGGGACCGGTACCAAGAGACCCAGTACTTC	CASRRDRYQETQYF
TRBV7-6	TRBD1	.	TRBJ1-3	TGTGCCAGCAGCTTTACAACAGGGGGCTCTGGAAACACCATATATTTT	CASSFTTGGSGNTIYF
TRBV7-6	.	.	TRBJ2-1	TGTGCCAGCAGCAGGACGACCGTTGAGTCCTACAATGAGCAGTTCTTC	CASSRTTVESYNEQFF
TRBV4-1	.	.	TRBJ2-2	TGCGCCAGCAGCCCACAAGGGGACACCGGGGAGCTGTTTTTT	CASSPQGDTGELFF
TRBV27	TRBD1	.	TRBJ1-2	TGTGCCAGCAGAGGGGGATCCGGGACAGGGCTCTATGGCTACACCTTC	CASRGGSGTGLYGYTF
TRBV5-5	TRBD2	.	TRBJ2-5	TGTGCCAGCAGCTTGGTACTAGCGGGCCAAGAGACCCAGTACTTC	CASSLVLAGQETQYF
TRBV6-4	.	.	TRBJ1-6	TGTGCCAGCAGTAACTTCGGCTATAATTCACCCCTCCACTTT	CASSNFGYNSPLHF
TRBV19	TRBD1	.	TRBJ1-2	TGTGCCAGTGACCCAGGGGGACGTAACTATGGCTACACCTTC	CASDPGGRNYGYTF
TRBV7-2	.	.	TRBJ2-7	TGTGCCAGCAGCTTAGGGTACAGGTACTACGAGCAGTACTTC	CASSLGYRYYEQYF
TRBV5-1	.	once	TRBJ2-1	TGCGCCAGCAGCTTGGGCGGAGGGGCCTACAATGAGCAGTTCTTC	CASSLGGGAYNEQFF
TRBV12-5	.	few	TRBJ2-5	TGTGCTAGTGGCCCCGACAGTAACCAAGAGACCCAGTACTTC	CASGPDSNQETQYF
TRBV18	TRBD2	.	TRBJ2-2	TGTGCCAGCCCAAGGAGCGGGGGAAACACCGGGGAGCTGTTTTTT	CASPRSGGNTGELFF
TRBV7-9	.	.	TRBJ2-5	TGTGCCAGCAGCGCCACCGGGACGAAGGAGACCCAGTACTTC	CASSATGTKETQYF